This T cell receptor beta chain appears in the sequencing data of a study of shared clonotypes between healthy human individuals. There are 14 residues in the CDR3. Germline V CDR1 and CDR2: SGHAT, FQNNGV. V shed 4 bases and J shed 3 bases, with 9 bases lying between them. Measured with immunoSEQ multiplex PCR; TCRdb has only the in-frame clones, and not every one. The sample holds 1,400,000 or so clones, 98% to 99% seen once. The clonotype originates from a man aged 30 to 45 in good health. Specimen: naive CD4+ T cells sorted from blood. Documented subset: CD45RA+ positively selected. This chain joins TRBV11-2 and TRBJ1-4; D unresolved. CDR3 coding DNA: TGTGCCAGCAGCTACCGTCCTGCTAATGAAAAACTGTTTTTT. Translating it yields CASSYRPANEKLFF.